The sequence of this T cell receptor (beta chain) was determined in a study of Ad26.COV2.S vaccination and SARS-CoV-2 variants. Treatment described: around 19 received Ad26.COV2.S at low or high dose, single or two shots; about five received placebo; per-sample allocation not given. Collection of samples fell on day 63 after the first vaccine or placebo injection. From germline, CDR1 is LGHDT and CDR2 YNNKEL (reference sequence). This CDR3 region has 15 residues. The V segment lost 0 bases and the J segment 4 bases; nucleotides outside the gene matches: 4. The table came from immunoSEQ multiplex PCR; TCRdb's copy has only in-frame clones and leaves some out. The sample consists of hundreds of thousands of clones, more than 80% of them appearing once.

This sample comprised peripheral blood, obtained in a trial of Ad26.COV2.S vaccine versus placebo. This chain joins TRBV3-1 (or the pseudogene TRBV3-2) and TRBJ1-2; the match to TRBD1 covers 8 bases. The TCR sequence derives from a person between 18 and 65 years old who received the Ad26.COV2.S COVID-19 vaccine or a placebo. In nucleotides, the CDR3 is TGTGCCAGCAGCCAAGATACGACAGGGGTCTATGGCTACACCTTC. It is translated as CASSQDTTGVYGYTF.